This T cell receptor (beta chain) came from a study of identical twins. CDR1 is LGHDT, CDR2 YNNKEL, per germline (reference sequence). V was cut by 3 bases and J by 5 bases, with 8 bases left in between. The CDR3 contains 13 residues. TCRdb re-called the 5' RACE reads through MiXCR, storing one row per CDR3 protein. The sample has 450,000 to 650,000 distinct CDR3 sequences; roughly 15% are singletons. These data were also reused for a study on yellow fever vaccine responses in identical twins.

The origin of this receptor is a woman aged 18-29 years in good health. Source material: CD4+ T cells sorted from blood. V and J are TRBV3-1 and TRBJ1-5, with D unresolved. CDR3 in DNA: TGTGCCAGCAGCCATGGGGAGTATCAGCCCCAGCATTTT. Translation: CASSHGEYQPQHF.